The rows below give T cell receptor beta chains drawn from one sample of a study of blood T cell repertoires in COVID-19. TCRdb keeps only in-frame clones here, not all; method: immunoSEQ multiplex PCR. The top ten hold 7.5% to 8.5% of the sample, which has about 150,000 clones, approximately 84% seen once. The material sequenced was peripheral blood. The receptor source for this set is a woman aged 60-75 years with COVID-19, enrolled during active disease. The CDR3 runs from the conserved cysteine through the conserved F or W. A D gene is named only where the DNA matches it firmly. Only some rows state a clone size, as once, few, many or a class for expanded clones.

abundance	v_gene	j_gene	d_gene	CDR3nt	CDR3aa
.	TRBV18	TRBJ2-5	.	TGTGCCAGCTCACCTAGAGGGAAGCAGACCCAGTACTTC	CASSPRGKQTQYF
once	TRBV10-2	TRBJ2-2	TRBD2	TGCGCCAGCAGTACTAGCGGAGGCCGGGTCGGGGAGCTGTTTTTT	CASSTSGGRVGELFF
.	TRBV25-1	TRBJ2-5	.	TGTGCCAGCAGTGGGGACTTCCAAGAGACCCAGTACTTC	CASSGDFQETQYF
.	TRBV3-1/TRBV3-2	TRBJ1-1	.	TGTGCCAGCAGTCCAGGACTCACGAACACTGAAGCTTTCTTT	CASSPGLTNTEAFF
.	TRBV3-1/TRBV3-2	TRBJ1-6	TRBD1	TGTGCCAGCAGCCAAGGGACAGGAGGATCCTATAATTCACCCCTCCACTTT	CASSQGTGGSYNSPLHF
.	TRBV14	TRBJ1-1	.	TGTGCCAGCAGCCAGCTTGGACAGAATGAAGCTTTCTTT	CASSQLGQNEAFF
.	TRBV18	TRBJ2-2	TRBD2	TGTGCCAGCTCACCACCCGGAGCGGGAGTCGGCACCGGGGAGCTGTTTTTT	CASSPPGAGVGTGELFF
.	TRBV6-5	TRBJ1-5	.	TGTGCCACTTCACAGGAGCCGTATAGCAATCAGCCCCAGCATTTT	CATSQEPYSNQPQHF
.	TRBV24-1	TRBJ2-3	TRBD1	TGTGCCGCAGGGGGACACTCGGAGTCCGATACGCAGTATTTT	CAAGGHSESDTQYF
once	TRBV9	TRBJ1-4	.	TGTGCCAGCAGCGTAGATGGGGGCAGAGATGAAAAACTGTTTTTT	CASSVDGGRDEKLFF
.	TRBV18	TRBJ2-1	TRBD1	TGTGCCAGCTCACCCGGACAGGCCGATGAGCAGTTCTTC	CASSPGQADEQFF
.	TRBV6-5	TRBJ2-7	.	TGTGCCAGCAGTTATGCCCAGGACAACGAGCAGTACTTC	CASSYAQDNEQYF
few	TRBV19	TRBJ1-1	.	TGTGCCAGTACTGCGACAACCTGGATCACTGAAGCTTTCTTT	CASTATTWITEAFF
.	TRBV19	TRBJ1-3	.	TGTGCCAGCCGGGACACCTACTCTGGAAACACCATATATTTT	CASRDTYSGNTIYF
.	TRBV12-3/TRBV12-4	TRBJ2-2	.	TGTGCCAGCAGTACTAGGGCCGGGGAGCTGTTTTTT	CASSTRAGELFF
.	TRBV7-9	TRBJ1-1	TRBD1	TGTGCCAGCATCCTGACCGACAGGGAGGCTGTTGAAGCTTTCTTT	CASILTDREAVEAFF
.	TRBV14	TRBJ1-6	.	TGTGCCAGCAGTAATCAGCCTAGTAATTCACCCCTCCACTTT	CASSNQPSNSPLHF
.	TRBV5-5	TRBJ1-5	TRBD1	TGTGCCAGCAGCCAGGGGGCTGGGGCCCTCAATCAGCCCCAGCATTTT	CASSQGAGALNQPQHF
.	TRBV7-9	TRBJ1-1	.	TGTGCCAGCAGCTTACAGGGATACACTGAAGCTTTCTTT	CASSLQGYTEAFF
.	TRBV27	TRBJ2-1	TRBD1	TGTGCCAGCAGTTTATCGATGACAGGGGCTGACAATGAGCAGTTCTTC	CASSLSMTGADNEQFF
.	TRBV18	TRBJ1-5	TRBD1	TGTGCCAGCTCACCATCGGGGACAGGGAACGAGCCCCAGCATTTT	CASSPSGTGNEPQHF
once	TRBV19	TRBJ2-1	TRBD2	TGTGCCAGTAGTATAGCTCCTCTTCTAGCGGGAAAGTACAATGAGCAGTTCTTC	CASSIAPLLAGKYNEQFF